The 22 T cell receptor beta chains below come from one sample, sequenced in a study of cytomegalovirus exposure and HLA in healthy donors. This PCR relied on a set of 60 Vbeta primers and 13 Jbeta primers. Profiled with immunoSEQ multiplex PCR; TCRdb holds only in-frame clones, not every one. Of fewer than 70,000 clones in the sample, 65% to 70% are singletons; the top ten hold approximately 11%. Specimen: PBMCs. The receptors shown here come from a woman in her twenties or thirties in good health and CMV-seronegative.

The gene calls are TRBV4-1 and TRBJ2-5; TRBD1 is a possible D gene (6 bases). Trimming took 3 bases from V and 9 from J, leaving 11 bases between them. This CDR3 has 12 residues. Germline V lookup: CDR1 MGHRA, CDR2 YSYEKL. This chain's CDR3 is CASSQLQGAQYF. The DNA for the CDR3 is TGCGCCAGCAGCCAGTTACAGGGTGCCCAGTACTTC.

The V call is TRBV5-6, the J call TRBJ1-4, with D possibly being TRBD1 (6 bases). This CDR3 comprises 15 residues. Germline V gene sequence: CDR1 SGHDT, CDR2 YYEEEE. Trimming removed 3 bases from V and 5 bases from J, with 14 bases in between. The CDR3 nucleotides read TGTGCCAGCAGCTCCTATGGGGGCCCAAATGAAAAACTGTTTTTT. Residues: CASSSYGGPNEKLFF.

The chain is built from TRBV18 and TRBJ2-5; 7 bases are shared with TRBD1. Trimming took 4 bases from V and 2 from J; bases not matched to a gene: 4. This CDR3 comprises 14 residues. In germline, CDR1 is KGHSH, CDR2 LQKENI. CDR3: CASSQSTGQETQYF. CDR3 bases: TGTGCCAGCTCACAGTCGACAGGGCAAGAGACCCAGTACTTC.

Regarding this clone: As the CDR3 is not closed by the conserved phenylalanine or tryptophan, this likely results from a read error. V is TRBV11-2 and J is TRBJ2-3, with 10 bases that match TRBD2. Germline V gives CDR1 SGHAT, CDR2 FQNNGV. Losses at the gene ends were 5 bases for V and 1 base for J; bases not matched to a gene: 6. This CDR3 has 16 residues. This CDR3 is CASSALLAGGTDTQYV. The CDR3 DNA reads TGTGCCAGCAGCGCCCTTCTAGCGGGGGGCACAGATACGCAGTATGTT.

The J gene is TRBJ1-1, the V gene TRBV6-4; no clear D. The CDR3 length is 14 residues. Germline lookup yields CDR1 MRHNA and CDR2 SNTAGT. V dropped 0 bases and J dropped 1 base, with 6 bases sitting between them. The CDR3 is CASSDSAENTEAFF. CDR3 coding DNA: TGTGCCAGCAGTGACTCGGCTGAGAACACTGAAGCTTTCTTT.

This clone has a handful of counts. This chain links TRBV5-5 with TRBJ1-1; D is undetermined. V was cut by 1 base and J by 3 bases, with 10 bases left in between. CDR1 is SGHKS and CDR2 is YYEKEE in the germline V gene (reference sequence). The CDR3 is made up of 14 amino acids. The CDR3 nucleotides are TGTGCCAGCAGCTTGTTGAGCGCTGACACTGAAGCTTTCTTT. Protein: CASSLLSADTEAFF. Full variable domain (remainder filled in from reference TRBV5-5 and TRBJ1-1): DAGVTQSPTHLIKTRGQQVTLRCSPISGHKSVSWYQQVLGQGPQFIFQYYEKEERGRGNFPDRFSARQFPNYSSELNVNALLLGDSALYLCASSLLSADTEAFFGQGTRLTVV.

The genes are TRBV4-1 and TRBJ1-1; 7 bases map to TRBD1. Germline V gene lookup returns CDR1 MGHRA and CDR2 YSYEKL. There are 15 residues in the CDR3. V was clipped by 4 bases and J by 5 bases; unmatched bases: 10. The chain's CDR3 is CASSPGTRGATEAFF. The DNA for the CDR3 is TGCGCCAGCAGCCCAGGGACCAGGGGGGCAACTGAAGCTTTCTTT.

The gene calls are TRBV7-6 and TRBJ2-4; 7 bases align to TRBD2. V dropped 5 bases and J dropped 0; count of bases not matched to a gene: 10. The CDR3 consists of 17 residues. CDR1 is SGHVS and CDR2 is FNYEAQ in the germline V gene. DNA for the CDR3: TGTGCCAGCAGCCCCAGGACTAGAGGGGTAGCCAAAAACATTCAGTACTTC. It encodes CASSPRTRGVAKNIQYF.

The V call is TRBV30, the J call TRBJ1-6, with TRBD1 matching over 9 bases. Germline lookup yields CDR1 GTSNPN and CDR2 SVGIG (reference sequence). V dropped 3 bases and J dropped 10; count of bases not matched to a gene: 7. This CDR3 spans 14 amino acids. The CDR3 reads CAWRGTGKGSPLHF. CDR3 bases: TGTGCCTGGAGGGGGACAGGGAAAGGATCACCCCTCCACTTT.

The rearrangement uses TRBV21-1 and TRBJ2-7; TRBD1, as called in the table, went unchecked against the DNA. TRBV21-1 counts as a pseudogene. This CDR3 is 16 amino acids long. CDR3 coding DNA: TGTGCCAGCAGTCCTCAGCGGGACAGGGGACTCCACGAGCAGTACTTC. Translating it yields CASSPQRDRGLHEQYF.

The CDR3 sequence: CASSDRGSEQYF. The CDR3 region has the DNA TGTGCCAGCAGTGATCGCGGGAGCGAGCAGTACTTC. The rearrangement uses TRBV2 and TRBJ2-7, with 7 positions matching TRBD2. Germline-derived CDR1 and CDR2 are SNHLY and FYNNEI. After removal of 3 bases from V and 6 bases from J, the junction contained 2 bases not matched to a gene. The CDR3 has 12 amino acids.

CDR3 coding DNA: TGTGCCAGCTCCAGGGTGGGCGAAAAACTGTTTTTT. Encoded protein: CASSRVGEKLFF. The J gene is TRBJ1-4, the V gene TRBV6-1; TRBD1 might be the D (5 bases). There are 12 residues in the CDR3. Per the germline V gene, CDR1 is MNHNS and CDR2 is SASEGT. V was trimmed by 8 bases and J by 8 bases, leaving 12 bases between them.

This chain connects TRBV6-1 to TRBJ1-6; 10 nucleotides agree with TRBD1. The CDR3 contains 15 residues. Losses at the gene ends were 9 bases for V and 7 bases for J; bases not matched to a gene: 9. Germline lookup yields CDR1 MNHNS and CDR2 SASEGT. CDR3 sequence reads: CASNRGGQGNSPLHF. The CDR3 nucleotides are TGTGCCAGTAACAGGGGGGGACAGGGGAATTCACCCCTCCACTTT.

The chain joins TRBV2 to TRBJ2-5; 8 nucleotides match TRBD1. The J call could be wrong; TRBJ2-7 is a better fit for the DNA end. This CDR3 is built from 15 residues. Germline lookup yields CDR1 SNHLY and CDR2 FYNNEI. CDR3: CASSVPGQAPYEQYF. CDR3 coding DNA: TGTGCCAGCAGCGTTCCGGGACAGGCCCCCTACGAGCAGTACTTC.

DNA for the CDR3: TGTGCCAGCAGCGTAAATACCGGACTCTCTGGAAACACCATATATTTT. Protein product: CASSVNTGLSGNTIYF. The rearrangement uses TRBV9 and TRBJ1-3; D is unclear. V lost 1 base, J lost 0 bases, and 11 bases lay in between. CDR1 is SGDLS and CDR2 is YYNGEE in the germline V gene. The CDR3 length is 16 residues.

The chain combines TRBV2 with TRBJ2-5, with D maybe TRBD1 (6 bases). Judging by the DNA end, TRBJ2-7 fits better; the J call may be wrong. Looked up from germline, CDR1 is SNHLY and CDR2 is FYNNEI. This CDR3 spans 13 amino acids. The CDR3 loop reads CASRVDSPYEQYF. CDR3 nucleotide sequence: TGTGCCAGCAGGGTGGACAGCCCCTACGAGCAGTACTTC.

The V and J genes are TRBV28 and TRBJ1-2, with D tentatively TRBD1 (5 bases). Germline V gene data show CDR1 as MDHEN and CDR2 as SYDVKM. V lost 6 bases to trimming and J lost 7 bases, with 15 bases between them. CDR3 size: 13 residues. CDR3 nucleotide sequence: TGTGCCAGCAGGGGGGGAGGGGTGGGTGGCTACACCTTC. Translation: CASRGGGVGGYTF.

This chain uses TRBV10-3 with TRBJ1-1; D perhaps matches TRBD1 (5 bases). CDR3 length: 14 residues. With 3 bases removed from V and 4 bases from J, the gap between germline ends came to 12 bases. Germline CDR1 is ENHRY and CDR2 is SYGVKD. The CDR3 sequence is CAISDLDSSTEAFF. CDR3 sequence (DNA): TGTGCCATCAGTGACCTTGACAGTTCCACTGAAGCTTTCTTT.

This chain joins TRBV7-9 and TRBJ1-2; D gene ambiguous. CDR3 size: 15 residues. Germline CDR1 is SEHNR and CDR2 is FQNEAQ (reference sequence). Trimming removed 0 bases from V and 6 bases from J, with 14 bases in between. The CDR3 sequence: CASSLADSRPHGYTF. CDR3 DNA sequence: TGTGCCAGCAGCTTAGCTGACTCTCGCCCTCATGGCTACACCTTC.

The sample holds a few counts of this clone. This sequence joins TRBV6-4 and TRBJ1-1, with D possibly TRBD1 on 6 matching bases. The CDR3 has 16 amino acids. Germline V gives CDR1 MRHNA, CDR2 SNTAGT. The V end lost 7 bases, the J end lost 0 bases, and 18 bases lay between the germline ends. The CDR3 region has the DNA TGTGCCAGCATACTGGGGGACACAGGGATGAACACTGAAGCTTTCTTT. This translates into CASILGDTGMNTEAFF.

The chain links TRBV7-2 to TRBJ2-5; D is unclear. V lost 1 base to trimming and J lost 4 bases, with 7 bases between them. The CDR3 has 13 amino acids. Germline values: CDR1 SGHTA, CDR2 FQGNSA. The CDR3 DNA reads TGTGCCAGCAGCTTAGAGAGTGCAGAGACCCAGTACTTC. Protein: CASSLESAETQYF.

The chain employs TRBV14 and TRBJ2-5; possible D gene TRBD1, 5 bases. There are 15 residues in the CDR3. V was pared by 1 base and J by 4 bases, with 13 bases between. The germline V gene encodes CDR1 SGHDN and CDR2 FVKESK. In DNA, the CDR3 is TGTGCCAGCAGCCAAGCATCAGGGCTCCGAGAGACCCAGTACTTC. It encodes CASSQASGLRETQYF. The complete variable domain, with remaining parts taken from reference TRBV14 and TRBJ2-5, reads EAGVTQFPSHSVIEKGQTVTLRCDPISGHDNLYWYRRVMGKEIKFLLHFVKESKQDESGMPNNRFLAERTGGTYSTLKVQPAELEDSGVYFCASSQASGLRETQYFGPGTRLLVL.